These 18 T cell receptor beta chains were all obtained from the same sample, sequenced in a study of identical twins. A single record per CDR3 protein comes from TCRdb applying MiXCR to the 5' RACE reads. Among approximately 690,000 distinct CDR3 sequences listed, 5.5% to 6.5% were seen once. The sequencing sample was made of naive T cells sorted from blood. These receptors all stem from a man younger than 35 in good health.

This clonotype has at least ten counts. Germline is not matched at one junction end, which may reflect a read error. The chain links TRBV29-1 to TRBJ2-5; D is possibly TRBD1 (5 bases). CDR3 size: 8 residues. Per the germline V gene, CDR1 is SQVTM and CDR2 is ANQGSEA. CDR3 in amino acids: CSVEGTNF. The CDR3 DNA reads TGCAGCGTTGAAGGGACAAACTTC.

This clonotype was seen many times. CDR3 in DNA: TGCAGTGCTAGACCCGGACGGGGCGATACGCAGTATTTT. This gives the protein CSARPGRGDTQYF. The genes are TRBV20-1 and TRBJ2-3; D may match TRBD1 or TRBD2 (5 bases each). CDR1 and CDR2 from the germline V gene are DFQATT and SNEGSKA (reference sequence). The V end lost 2 bases, the J end lost 6 bases, and 12 bases lay between the germline ends. CDR3 length: 13 residues.

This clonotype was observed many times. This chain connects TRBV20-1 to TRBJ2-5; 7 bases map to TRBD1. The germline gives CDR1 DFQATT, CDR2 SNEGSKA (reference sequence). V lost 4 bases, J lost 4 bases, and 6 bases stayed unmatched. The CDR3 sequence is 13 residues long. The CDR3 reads CSANRQGPETQYF. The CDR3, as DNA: TGCAGTGCTAACCGACAGGGACCAGAGACCCAGTACTTC.

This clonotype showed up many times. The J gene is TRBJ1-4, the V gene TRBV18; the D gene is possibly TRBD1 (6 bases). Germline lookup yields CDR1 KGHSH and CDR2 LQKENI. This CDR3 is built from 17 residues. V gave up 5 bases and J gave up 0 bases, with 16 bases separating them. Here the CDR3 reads CASSTGHPIATNEKLFF. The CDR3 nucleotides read TGTGCCAGCTCAACGGGACACCCCATTGCAACTAATGAAAAACTGTTTTTT.

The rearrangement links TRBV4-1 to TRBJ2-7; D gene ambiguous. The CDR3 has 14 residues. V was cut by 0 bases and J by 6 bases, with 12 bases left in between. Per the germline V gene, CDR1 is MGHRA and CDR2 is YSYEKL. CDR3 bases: TGCGCCAGCAGCCAAGAGACGGCCAACGTCGAGCAGTACGTC. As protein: CASSQETANVEQYV.

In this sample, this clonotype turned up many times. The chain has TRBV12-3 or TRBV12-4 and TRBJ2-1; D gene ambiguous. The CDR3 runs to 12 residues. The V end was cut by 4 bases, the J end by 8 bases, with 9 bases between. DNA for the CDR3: TGTGCCAGCAGTTCTGCTATCTATGAGCAGTTCTTC. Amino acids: CASSSAIYEQFF.

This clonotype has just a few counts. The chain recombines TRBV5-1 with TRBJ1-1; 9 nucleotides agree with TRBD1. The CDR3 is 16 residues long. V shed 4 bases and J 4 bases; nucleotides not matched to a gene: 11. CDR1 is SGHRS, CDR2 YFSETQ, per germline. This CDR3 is CASSQSHRGLGTEAFF. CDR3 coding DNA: TGCGCCAGCAGCCAATCCCACAGGGGGCTGGGCACTGAAGCTTTCTTT.

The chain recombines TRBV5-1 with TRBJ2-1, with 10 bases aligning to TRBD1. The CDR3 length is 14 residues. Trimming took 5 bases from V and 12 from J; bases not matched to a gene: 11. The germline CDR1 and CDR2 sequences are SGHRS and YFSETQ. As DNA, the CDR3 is TGCGCCAGCAGTCCCGCGGGACAGGGGTCAGCGCAGTTCTTC. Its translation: CASSPAGQGSAQFF.

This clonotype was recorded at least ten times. CDR3 amino acids: CASSDITGDSPLHF. CDR3 DNA sequence: TGTGCCAGCAGTGACATCACAGGGGATTCACCCCTCCACTTT. This chain joins TRBV25-1 and TRBJ1-6, with 7 bases identical to TRBD1. Per germline, CDR1 MGHDK and CDR2 SYGVNS. The CDR3 consists of 14 residues. J was trimmed by 8 bases and V by 3 bases; bases with no gene match: 4.

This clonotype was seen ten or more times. The CDR3 region has the DNA TGTGCCAGCAGCCATACTAGAGATACGCAGTATTTT. Protein sequence: CASSHTRDTQYF. The chain employs TRBV11-2 and TRBJ2-3, with D possibly matching TRBD2 (5 bases). Germline loops: CDR1 SGHAT, CDR2 FQNNGV. Trimming shortened V by 5 bases and J by 5 bases, and 8 bases separated the two germline ends. The CDR3 runs 12 residues.

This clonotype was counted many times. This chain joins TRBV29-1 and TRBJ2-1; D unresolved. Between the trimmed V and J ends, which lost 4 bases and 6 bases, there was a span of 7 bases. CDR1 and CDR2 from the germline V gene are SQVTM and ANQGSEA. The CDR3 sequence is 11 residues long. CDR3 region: CSVGLSNEQFF. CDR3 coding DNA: TGCAGCGTTGGACTTTCCAATGAGCAGTTCTTC.

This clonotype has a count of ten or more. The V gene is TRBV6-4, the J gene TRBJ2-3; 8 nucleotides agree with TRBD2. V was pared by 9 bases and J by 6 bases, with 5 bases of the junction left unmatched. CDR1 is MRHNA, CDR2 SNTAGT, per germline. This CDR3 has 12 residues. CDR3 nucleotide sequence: TGTGCCAGGAGTAGCGGGATGGATACGCAGTATTTT. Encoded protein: CARSSGMDTQYF.

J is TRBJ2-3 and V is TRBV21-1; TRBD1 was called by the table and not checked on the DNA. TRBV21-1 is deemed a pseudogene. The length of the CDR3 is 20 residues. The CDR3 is CASSTRSTGGVGTSTDTQYF. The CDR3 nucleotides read TGTGCCAGCAGCACACGTTCAACAGGGGGCGTAGGGACCAGCACAGATACGCAGTATTTT.

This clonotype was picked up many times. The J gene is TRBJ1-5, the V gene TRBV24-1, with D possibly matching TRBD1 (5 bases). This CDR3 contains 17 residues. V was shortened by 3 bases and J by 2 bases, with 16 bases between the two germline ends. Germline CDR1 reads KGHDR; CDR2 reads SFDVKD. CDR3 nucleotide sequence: TGTGCCACCAGTGATCGGGACGGACTGGGGGGCAATCAGCCCCAGCATTTT. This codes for CATSDRDGLGGNQPQHF.

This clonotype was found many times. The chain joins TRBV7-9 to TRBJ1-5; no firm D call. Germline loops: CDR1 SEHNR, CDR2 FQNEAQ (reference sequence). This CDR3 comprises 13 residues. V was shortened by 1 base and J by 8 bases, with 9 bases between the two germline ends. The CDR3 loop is CASSLDSFEPQHF. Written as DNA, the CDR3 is TGTGCCAGCAGCTTAGATTCTTTCGAGCCCCAGCATTTT.

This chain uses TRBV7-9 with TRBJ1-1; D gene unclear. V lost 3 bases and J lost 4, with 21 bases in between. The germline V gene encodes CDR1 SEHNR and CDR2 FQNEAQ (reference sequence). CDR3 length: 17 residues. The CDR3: CASSFNYRSPEGTEAFF. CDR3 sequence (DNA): TGTGCCAGCAGCTTTAATTACAGATCACCCGAGGGCACTGAAGCTTTCTTT.

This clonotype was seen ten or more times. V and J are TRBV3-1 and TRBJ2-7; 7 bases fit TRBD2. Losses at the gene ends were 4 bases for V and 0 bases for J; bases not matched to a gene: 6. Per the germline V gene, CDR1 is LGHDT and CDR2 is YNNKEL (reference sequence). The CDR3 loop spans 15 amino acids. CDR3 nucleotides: TGTGCCAGCAGCCCAACCGGGACTAACTCCTACGAGCAGTACTTC. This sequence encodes CASSPTGTNSYEQYF.

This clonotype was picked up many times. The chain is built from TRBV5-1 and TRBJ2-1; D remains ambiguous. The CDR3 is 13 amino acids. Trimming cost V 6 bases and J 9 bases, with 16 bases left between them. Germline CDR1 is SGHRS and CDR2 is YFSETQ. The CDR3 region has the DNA TGCGCCAGCAACGATGGCGCGGTCGGTGAGCAGTTCTTC. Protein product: CASNDGAVGEQFF.